The next 8 T cell receptor beta chains were all read from a single sample in a study of shared clonotypes between healthy human individuals. TCRdb's copy holds only in-frame clones and misses some; the assay was immunoSEQ multiplex PCR. The table lists around 180,000 clones, approximately 95% of them singletons. Material for sequencing was naive CD4+ T cells sorted from blood. The subset is: CD45RA+ positively selected. The receptors shown here come from a woman in her thirties in good health.

Notes on this clone: The junction departs from germline at one end; a sequencing error may be responsible. The J gene is TRBJ1-5, the V gene TRBV18, with D unresolved. In germline, CDR1 is KGHSH, CDR2 LQKENI. This CDR3 comprises 14 residues. The CDR3 spells CASSPPWENRPQHF. The CDR3, as DNA: TGTGCCAGCTCACCACCCTGGGAAAATCGGCCCCAGCATTTT.

The genes are TRBV19 and TRBJ2-1; tentatively, D is TRBD2 (5 bases). This CDR3 is 15 amino acids long. With 3 bases removed from V and 3 bases from J, the gap between germline ends came to 12 bases. Germline V gene sequence: CDR1 LNHDA, CDR2 SQIVND (reference sequence). CDR3 in amino acids: CASSIGLAGYNEQFF. CDR3 in DNA: TGTGCCAGTAGTATCGGTCTGGCGGGCTACAATGAGCAGTTCTTC.

The genes are TRBV29-1 and TRBJ2-7; TRBD1 matches 10 bases. CDR3 length equals 13 residues. V shed 7 bases and J 1 base; nucleotides not matched to a gene: 4. From germline, CDR1 is SQVTM and CDR2 ANQGSEA. CDR3 sequence: CSAGQGISYEQYF. For the CDR3, the DNA is TGCAGCGCGGGACAGGGGATATCCTACGAGCAGTACTTC.

The chain combines TRBV5-1 with TRBJ2-1; the match to TRBD2 covers 13 bases. The length of the CDR3 is 14 residues. The V gene's germline CDR1 is SGHRS and CDR2 YFSETQ. V shed 5 bases and J 6 bases; nucleotides not matched to a gene: 2. The CDR3, as DNA: TGCGCCAGCAGTGGGACTAGCGGGATCAATGAGCAGTTCTTC. Translation gives CASSGTSGINEQFF.

The chain uses TRBV28 and TRBJ2-7, with 12 positions matching TRBD1. In germline, CDR1 is MDHEN, CDR2 SYDVKM. The CDR3 consists of 15 residues. V lost 6 bases to trimming and J lost 4 bases; unmatched junction nucleotides: 7. The CDR3 loop is CASSRGTGGRYEQYF. CDR3 DNA: TGTGCCAGCAGCCGAGGGACAGGGGGCCGATACGAGCAGTACTTC.

This clone appeared once. This chain links TRBV11-2 with TRBJ2-7; the D is unclear. Per germline, CDR1 SGHAT and CDR2 FQNNGV. This CDR3 has 14 residues. Trimming shortened V by 5 bases and J by 2 bases, and 13 bases separated the two germline ends. The CDR3: CASSPGGAAYEQYF. In nucleotides, the CDR3 is TGTGCCAGCAGCCCCGGCGGAGCCGCCTACGAGCAGTACTTC.

Here the CDR3 reads CASSISDAQETQYF. Here the CDR3 DNA reads TGTGCCAGTAGTATATCAGATGCCCAAGAGACCCAGTACTTC. V is TRBV19 and J is TRBJ2-5; no definite D call. The germline gives CDR1 LNHDA, CDR2 SQIVND (reference sequence). There are 14 residues in the CDR3. Trimming left V 2 bases short and J 1 base short, with 8 bases between. The whole variable domain, remainder taken from reference TRBV19 and TRBJ2-5, is DGGITQSPKYLFRKEGQNVTLSCEQNLNHDAMYWYRQDPGQGLRLIYYSQIVNDFQKGDIAEGYSVSREKKESFPLTVTSAQKNPTAFYLCASSISDAQETQYFGPGTRLLVL.

The chain combines TRBV7-2 with TRBJ1-1, with no clear D. The length of the CDR3 is 12 residues. CDR1 is SGHTA, CDR2 FQGNSA, per germline. Between the trimmed V and J ends, which lost 1 base and 11 bases, there was a span of 11 bases. Written as DNA, the CDR3 is TGTGCCAGCAGCTTAGGCGGGATGCGGGCTTTCTTT. Its protein product is CASSLGGMRAFF. The variable domain in full, with the rest retrieved from reference TRBV7-2 and TRBJ1-1, is GAGVSQSPSNKVTEKGKDVELRCDPISGHTALYWYRQSLGQGLEFLIYFQGNSAPDKSGLPSDRFSAERTGGSVSTLTIQRTQQEDSAVYLCASSLGGMRAFFGQGTRLTVV.